This T cell receptor beta chain appears in the sequencing data of a study of blood T cell repertoires in COVID-19. About the research overall: T cells, B-cell-depleted T cells, or PBMCs supplied cDNA or gDNA.

The authors' processing: The assay estimated nucleated cells by amplifying reference gene primers. Clones were read by immunoSEQ multiplex PCR, and TCRdb kept only the in-frame ones, dropping some. The V and J calls and clone size are taken from that table; D and trimming were inferred from the DNA. The table shows about 28,000 clones, with 87% occurring only once. Trimming stripped 1 base from V and 0 bases from J, with 13 bases between. Germline assignment: CDR1 SGHTA and CDR2 FQGNSA. This CDR3 region has 16 residues. The chain has TRBV7-2 and TRBJ2-7; D may be TRBD1 (6 bases). The sample consisted of peripheral blood. The clonotype was recovered from a human donor in a cohort sampled during active COVID-19. The CDR3 loop is CASSLGPTGSSYEQYF. Here the CDR3 DNA reads TGTGCCAGCAGCTTAGGCCCAACAGGGAGCTCCTACGAGCAGTACTTC.